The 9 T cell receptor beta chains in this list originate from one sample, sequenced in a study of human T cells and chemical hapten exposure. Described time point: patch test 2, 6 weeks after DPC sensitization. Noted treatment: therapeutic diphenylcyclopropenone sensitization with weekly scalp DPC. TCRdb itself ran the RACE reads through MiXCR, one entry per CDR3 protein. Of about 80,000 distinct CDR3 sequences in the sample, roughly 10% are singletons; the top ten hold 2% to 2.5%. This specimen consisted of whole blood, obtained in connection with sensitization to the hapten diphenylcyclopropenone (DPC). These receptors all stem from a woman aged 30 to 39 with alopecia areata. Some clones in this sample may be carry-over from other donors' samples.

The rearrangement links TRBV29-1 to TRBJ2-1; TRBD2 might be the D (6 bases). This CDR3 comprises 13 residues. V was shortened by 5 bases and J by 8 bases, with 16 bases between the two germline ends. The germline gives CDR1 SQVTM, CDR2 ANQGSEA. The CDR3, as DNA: TGCAGCGTTACCGGGAGCTCTCGCGATGAGCAGTTCTTC. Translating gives CSVTGSSRDEQFF.

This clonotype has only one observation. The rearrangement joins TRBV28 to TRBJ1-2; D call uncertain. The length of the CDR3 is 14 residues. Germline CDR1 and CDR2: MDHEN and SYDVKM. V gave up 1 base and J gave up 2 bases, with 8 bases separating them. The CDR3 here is CASSLLSGNYGYTF. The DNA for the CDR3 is TGTGCCAGCAGTTTATTGTCTGGGAACTATGGCTACACCTTC.

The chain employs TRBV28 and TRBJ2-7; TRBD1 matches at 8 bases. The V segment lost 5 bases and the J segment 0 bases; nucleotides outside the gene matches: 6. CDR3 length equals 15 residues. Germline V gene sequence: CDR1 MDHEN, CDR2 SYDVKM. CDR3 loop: CASSPYRGDSYEQYF. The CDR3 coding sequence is TGTGCCAGCAGTCCGTACAGGGGGGACTCCTACGAGCAGTACTTC.

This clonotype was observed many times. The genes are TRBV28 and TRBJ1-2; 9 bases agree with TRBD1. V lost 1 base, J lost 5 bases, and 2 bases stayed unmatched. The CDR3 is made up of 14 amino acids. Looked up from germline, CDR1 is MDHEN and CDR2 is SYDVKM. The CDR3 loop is CASSLSGQGYGYTF. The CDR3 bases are TGTGCCAGCAGTTTATCCGGACAGGGGTATGGCTACACCTTC.

CDR3 region: CASTAPTSGFYNEQFF. In nucleotides, the CDR3 is TGTGCCAGCACCGCCCCGACTAGCGGGTTCTACAATGAGCAGTTCTTC. This rearrangement joins TRBV28 to TRBJ2-1; 10 positions agree with TRBD2. From germline, CDR1 is MDHEN and CDR2 SYDVKM. The V and J ends lost 7 bases and 3 bases, in that order; junction bases with no gene match: 9. CDR3 length: 16 amino acids.

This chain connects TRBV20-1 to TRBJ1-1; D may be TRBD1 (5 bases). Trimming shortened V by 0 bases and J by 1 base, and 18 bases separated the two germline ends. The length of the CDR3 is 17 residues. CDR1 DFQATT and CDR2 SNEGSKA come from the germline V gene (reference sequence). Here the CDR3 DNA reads TGCAGTGCTAGAGATCGTCGGGCAGGGCCAAGGAACACTGAAGCTTTCTTT. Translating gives CSARDRRAGPRNTEAFF.

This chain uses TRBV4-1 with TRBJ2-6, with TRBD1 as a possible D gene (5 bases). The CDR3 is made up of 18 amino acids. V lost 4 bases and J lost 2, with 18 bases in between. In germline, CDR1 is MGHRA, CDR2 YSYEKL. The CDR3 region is CASSPIRPGRAGANVLTF. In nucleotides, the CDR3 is TGCGCCAGCAGCCCTATTCGGCCGGGCAGGGCTGGGGCCAACGTCCTGACTTTC.

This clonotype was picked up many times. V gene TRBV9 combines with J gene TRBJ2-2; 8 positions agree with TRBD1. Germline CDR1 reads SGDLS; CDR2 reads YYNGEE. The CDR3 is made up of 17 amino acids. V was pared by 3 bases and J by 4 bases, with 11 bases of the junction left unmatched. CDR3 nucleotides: TGTGCCAGCAGCGCGGATCCGGGACAGGTCGGCACCGGGGAGCTGTTTTTT. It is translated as CASSADPGQVGTGELFF.

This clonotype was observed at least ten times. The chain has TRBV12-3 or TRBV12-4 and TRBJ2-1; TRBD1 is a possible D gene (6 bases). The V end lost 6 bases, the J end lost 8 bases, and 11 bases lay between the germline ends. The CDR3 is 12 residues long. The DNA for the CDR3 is TGTGCCAGCAGAACACAGGGTCATGAGCAGTTCTTC. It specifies CASRTQGHEQFF.